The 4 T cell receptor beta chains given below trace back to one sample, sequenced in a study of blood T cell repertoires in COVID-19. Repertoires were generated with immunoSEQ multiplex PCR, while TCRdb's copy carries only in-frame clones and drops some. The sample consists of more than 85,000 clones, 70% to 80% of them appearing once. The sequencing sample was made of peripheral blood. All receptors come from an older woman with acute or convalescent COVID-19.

CDR3 in DNA: TGCGCCAGCAGCCAAGATATCCTCAGGGGGGACGAGCAGTACTTC. Translation gives CASSQDILRGDEQYF. This sequence joins TRBV4-1 and TRBJ2-7; TRBD1 might be the D (7 bases). Deletions cut 0 bases from V and 5 bases from J, with 14 bases between. Germline V CDR1 and CDR2: MGHRA, YSYEKL. The CDR3 runs to 15 residues.

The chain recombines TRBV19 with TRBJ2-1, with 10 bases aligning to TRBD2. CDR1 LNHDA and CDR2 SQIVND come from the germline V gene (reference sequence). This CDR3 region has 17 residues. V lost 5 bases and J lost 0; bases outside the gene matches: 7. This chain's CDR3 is CASSGSGGLFSYNEQFF. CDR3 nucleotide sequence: TGTGCCAGTAGTGGTAGCGGGGGGTTATTCTCCTACAATGAGCAGTTCTTC.

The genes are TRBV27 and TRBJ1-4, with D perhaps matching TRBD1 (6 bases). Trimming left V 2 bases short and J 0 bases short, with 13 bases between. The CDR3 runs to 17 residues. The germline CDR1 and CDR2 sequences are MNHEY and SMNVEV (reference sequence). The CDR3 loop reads CASSLDLDSATNEKLFF. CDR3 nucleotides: TGTGCCAGCAGTTTAGATTTGGACAGTGCAACTAATGAAAAACTGTTTTTT.

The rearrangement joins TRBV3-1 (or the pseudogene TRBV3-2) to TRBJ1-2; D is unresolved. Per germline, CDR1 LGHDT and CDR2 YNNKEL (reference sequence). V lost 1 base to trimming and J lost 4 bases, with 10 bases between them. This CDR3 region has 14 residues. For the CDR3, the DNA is TGTGCCAGCAGCCAAGCTGGGAGAACCTATGGCTACACCTTC. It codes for CASSQAGRTYGYTF.